One T cell receptor beta chain is described in this entry. CDR3 length: 14 residues. Trimming took 1 base from V and 3 from J; bases not matched to a gene: 3. Germline CDR1 reads SGHTA; CDR2 reads FQGNSA. This sample is part of a study of blood T cell repertoires in COVID-19. Looking at the study overall: Sites in the United States, Italy and Spain provided acute and convalescent COVID-19 samples. Sources were T cells, B-cell-depleted T cells, or PBMCs; the material itself was cDNA or gDNA.

Under the authors' procedure: Counts of nucleated cells, estimated from reference gene primer amplification, were obtained. Profiling relied on immunoSEQ multiplex PCR, and the TCRdb table lists in-frame clones only, not all of them. V, J and clone size were drawn from that table, and D and trimming were deduced from the DNA. The data hold some 200,000 clones, with roughly 80% observed a single time. The source of this sequence is a woman of 80 years or more with acute or convalescent COVID-19. The chain links TRBV7-2 to TRBJ2-7; 7 bases map to TRBD1. The sample consisted of peripheral blood. The CDR3 DNA is TGTGCCAGCAGCTTAGAAAGGGACAGCTACGAGCAGTACTTC. The encoded protein is CASSLERDSYEQYF.